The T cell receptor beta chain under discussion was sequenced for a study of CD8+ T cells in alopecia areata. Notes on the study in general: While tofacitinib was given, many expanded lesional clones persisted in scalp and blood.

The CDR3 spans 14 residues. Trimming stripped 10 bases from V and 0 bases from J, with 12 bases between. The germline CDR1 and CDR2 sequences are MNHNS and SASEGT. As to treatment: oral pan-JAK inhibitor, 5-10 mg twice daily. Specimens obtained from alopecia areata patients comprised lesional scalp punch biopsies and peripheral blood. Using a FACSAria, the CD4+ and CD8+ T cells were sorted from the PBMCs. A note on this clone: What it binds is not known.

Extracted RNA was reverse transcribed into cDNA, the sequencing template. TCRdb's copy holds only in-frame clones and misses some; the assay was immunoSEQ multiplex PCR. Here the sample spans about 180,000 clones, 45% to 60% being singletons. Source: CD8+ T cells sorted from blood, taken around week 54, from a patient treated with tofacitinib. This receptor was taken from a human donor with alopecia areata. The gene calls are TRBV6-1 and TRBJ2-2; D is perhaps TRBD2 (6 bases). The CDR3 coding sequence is TGTGCCACTCAAGGAGGGACGAACACCGGGGAGCTGTTTTTT. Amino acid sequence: CATQGGTNTGELFF.